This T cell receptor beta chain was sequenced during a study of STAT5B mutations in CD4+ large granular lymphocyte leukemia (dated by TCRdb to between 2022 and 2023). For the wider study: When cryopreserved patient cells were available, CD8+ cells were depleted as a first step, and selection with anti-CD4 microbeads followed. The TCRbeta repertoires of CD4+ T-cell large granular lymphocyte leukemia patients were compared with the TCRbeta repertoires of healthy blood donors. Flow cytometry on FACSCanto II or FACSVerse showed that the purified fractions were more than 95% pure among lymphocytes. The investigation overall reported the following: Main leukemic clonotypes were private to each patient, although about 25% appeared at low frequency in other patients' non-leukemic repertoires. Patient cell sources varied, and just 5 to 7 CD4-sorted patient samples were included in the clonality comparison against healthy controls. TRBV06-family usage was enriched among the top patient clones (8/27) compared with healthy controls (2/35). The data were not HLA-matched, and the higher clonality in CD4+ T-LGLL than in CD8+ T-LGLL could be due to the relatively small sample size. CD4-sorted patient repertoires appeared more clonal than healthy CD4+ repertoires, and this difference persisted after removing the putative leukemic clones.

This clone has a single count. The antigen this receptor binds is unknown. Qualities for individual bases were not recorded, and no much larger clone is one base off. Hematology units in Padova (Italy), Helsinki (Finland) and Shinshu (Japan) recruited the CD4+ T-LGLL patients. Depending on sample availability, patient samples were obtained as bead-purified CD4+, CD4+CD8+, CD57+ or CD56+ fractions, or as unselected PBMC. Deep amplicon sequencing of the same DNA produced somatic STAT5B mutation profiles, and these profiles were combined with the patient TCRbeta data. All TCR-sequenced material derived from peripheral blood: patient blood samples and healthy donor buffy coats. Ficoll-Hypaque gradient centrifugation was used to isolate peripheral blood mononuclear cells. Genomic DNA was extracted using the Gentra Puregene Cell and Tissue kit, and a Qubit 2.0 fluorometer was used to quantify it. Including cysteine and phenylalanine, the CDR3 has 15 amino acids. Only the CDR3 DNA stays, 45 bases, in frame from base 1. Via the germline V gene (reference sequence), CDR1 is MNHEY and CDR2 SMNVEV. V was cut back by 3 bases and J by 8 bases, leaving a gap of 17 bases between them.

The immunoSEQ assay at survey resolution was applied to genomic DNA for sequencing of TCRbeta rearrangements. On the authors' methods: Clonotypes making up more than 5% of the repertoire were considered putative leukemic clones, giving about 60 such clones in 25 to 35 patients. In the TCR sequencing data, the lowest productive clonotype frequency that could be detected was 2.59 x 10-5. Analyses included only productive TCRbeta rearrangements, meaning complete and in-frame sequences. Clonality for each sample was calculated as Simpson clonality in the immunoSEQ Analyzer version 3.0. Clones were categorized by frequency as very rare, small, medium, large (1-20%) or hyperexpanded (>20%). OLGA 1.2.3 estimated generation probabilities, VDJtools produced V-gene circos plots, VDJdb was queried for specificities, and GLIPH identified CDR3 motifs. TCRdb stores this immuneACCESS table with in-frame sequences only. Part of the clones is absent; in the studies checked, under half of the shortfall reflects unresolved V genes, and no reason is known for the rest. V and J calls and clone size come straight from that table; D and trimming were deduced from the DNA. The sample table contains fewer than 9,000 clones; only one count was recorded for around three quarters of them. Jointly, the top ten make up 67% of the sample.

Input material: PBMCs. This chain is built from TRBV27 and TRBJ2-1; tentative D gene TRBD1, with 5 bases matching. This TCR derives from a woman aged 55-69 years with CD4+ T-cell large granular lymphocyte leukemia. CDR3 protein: CASSFQGRGGDEQFF. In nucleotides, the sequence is TGTGCCAGCAGTTTTCAGGGTAGGGGTGGGGATGAGCAGTTCTTC.